The clone carrying this TCR beta chain occurred many times. Its antigen is not identified. This sample's TCRbeta library carried unique molecular identifier barcodes. TCRdb processed the PCR reads anew with MiXCR; each CDR3 protein has one entry. The top ten clones hold around 7.6% of a sample with about 300,000 distinct CDR3 sequences, 10% of them seen once. This sample was included in a study of T-cell reconstitution after alpha-beta-depleted transplantation in children. The study's findings and limits: The origin of alpha-beta T cells about two months after transplant was reportedly several hundred expanded graft clones. From newly produced T cells came most of the T-cell counts and diversity one year after transplant. Day-60 TCRbeta diversity that was high in some patients was derived from surviving recipient T cells and thymic progenitors.

Trimming took off 5 bases at V and 0 bases at J, with 11 bases between the two ends. Germline V lookup: CDR1 SGHVS, CDR2 FQNEAQ. CDR3 length: 14 amino acids. The sequence was obtained from a boy under two years old with acute myeloid leukemia, due to receive a stem cell transplant. Sequenced material: PBMCs, taken before TCRalphabeta/CD19-depleted stem cell transplant. The chain links TRBV7-8 to TRBJ2-7; D is uncertain. The CDR3 is CASSPPALSYEQYF. The CDR3 DNA sequence: TGTGCCAGCAGCCCCCCGGCCCTCTCCTACGAGCAGTACTTC.